The rows below give T cell receptor beta chains drawn from one sample of a study of PD-1 blockade in classical Hodgkin lymphoma. The method was immunoSEQ multiplex PCR; TCRdb's version includes in-frame clones alone and lacks a portion of them. The sample shows some 19,000 clones, 80% of them seen only once. Sequences were derived from peripheral blood mononuclear cells (PBMCs), sampled before the fourth cycle of nivolumab. The receptors were sampled from a human donor with classical Hodgkin lymphoma. CDR3s include the opening cysteine and the closing phenylalanine or tryptophan. The D gene is left open where the match is weak. The size of a clone is reported for some rows only, either as once, few or many, or as a class for expanded clones.

TRBV15,NA,TRBJ1-5,NA,TGTGCCACCAGCAAAAGGACGGGGGTAGTCAATCAGCCCCAGCATTTT,CATSKRTGVVNQPQHF
TRBV6-5,NA,TRBJ1-1,NA,TGTGCCAGCAGTCAGATACAGGAAAACTACACTGAAGCTTTCTTT,CASSQIQENYTEAFF
TRBV6-4,TRBD2,TRBJ2-3,NA,TGTGCCAGCAGAGGGACTAGTCGAACGGTCACAGATACGCAGTATTTT,CASRGTSRTVTDTQYF
TRBV5-6,NA,TRBJ1-2,NA,TGTGCCAGCAGCCCAAAACTGGGGTCGGGCGGCTACACCTTC,CASSPKLGSGGYTF
TRBV29-1,NA,TRBJ2-1,NA,TGCAGCACCTACTCAGGGTACAATGAGCAGTTCTTC,CSTYSGYNEQFF
TRBV4-2,NA,TRBJ1-6,few,TGTGCCAGCAGCCAAGACGGCGGGGGGGATTCACCCCTCCACTTT,CASSQDGGGDSPLHF
TRBV4-1,TRBD1,TRBJ1-4,NA,TGCGCCAGCAGCCAAGATCATCACGGGACAGGGGGCCCTAAACTGTTTTTT,CASSQDHHGTGGPKLFF
TRBV10-1,TRBD2,TRBJ2-5,once,TGCGCCAGCAGTGTGGGAGGGCCGGGGGGTGAGACCCAGTACTTC,CASSVGGPGGETQYF
TRBV30,TRBD1,TRBJ1-4,few,TGTGCCTGGAGTGTACGGGCCTACAGGGGAGATGAAAAACTGTTTTTT,CAWSVRAYRGDEKLFF
TRBV19,NA,TRBJ1-5,NA,TGTGCCAGTAGTTCACAGGGCAATCAGCCCCAGCATTTT,CASSSQGNQPQHF
TRBV19,TRBD2,TRBJ2-7,NA,TGTGCCACCCCCCAAGGACTAGCGGTAACCTACGAGCAGTACTTC,CATPQGLAVTYEQYF
TRBV10-2,NA,TRBJ2-3,once,TGCGCCTCACGACTAGGCGATACGCAGTATTTT,CASRLGDTQYF
TRBV19,NA,TRBJ1-1,once,TGTGCCAGTAGTATAGGGGAAGAGTACACTGAAGCTTTCTTT,CASSIGEEYTEAFF
TRBV18,TRBD1,TRBJ1-6,few,TGTGCCAGCTCAACACAGGGGCTTTCACCCCTCCACTTT,CASSTQGLSPLHF
TRBV29-1,NA,TRBJ2-5,once,TGCAGCGTCGGACCTGGAGGGACGGAGACCCAGTACTTC,CSVGPGGTETQYF
TRBV2,NA,TRBJ2-7,NA,TGTGCCAGCAGTGAGGCTGTCTACGAGCAGTACTTC,CASSEAVYEQYF
TRBV5-1,NA,TRBJ1-6,NA,TGCGCCAGCAGCTTTGAGGGAGTTCCCCAAAATTCACCCCTCCACTTT,CASSFEGVPQNSPLHF
TRBV29-1,NA,TRBJ2-2,NA,TGCAGCGGCCTTTCTCCTTCGAACACCGGGGAGCTGTTTTTT,CSGLSPSNTGELFF
TRBV6-1,TRBD2,TRBJ2-2,few,TGTGCCAGCTGCAGACTAGCGGGGGGCCCCGGGGAGCTGTTTTTT,CASCRLAGGPGELFF